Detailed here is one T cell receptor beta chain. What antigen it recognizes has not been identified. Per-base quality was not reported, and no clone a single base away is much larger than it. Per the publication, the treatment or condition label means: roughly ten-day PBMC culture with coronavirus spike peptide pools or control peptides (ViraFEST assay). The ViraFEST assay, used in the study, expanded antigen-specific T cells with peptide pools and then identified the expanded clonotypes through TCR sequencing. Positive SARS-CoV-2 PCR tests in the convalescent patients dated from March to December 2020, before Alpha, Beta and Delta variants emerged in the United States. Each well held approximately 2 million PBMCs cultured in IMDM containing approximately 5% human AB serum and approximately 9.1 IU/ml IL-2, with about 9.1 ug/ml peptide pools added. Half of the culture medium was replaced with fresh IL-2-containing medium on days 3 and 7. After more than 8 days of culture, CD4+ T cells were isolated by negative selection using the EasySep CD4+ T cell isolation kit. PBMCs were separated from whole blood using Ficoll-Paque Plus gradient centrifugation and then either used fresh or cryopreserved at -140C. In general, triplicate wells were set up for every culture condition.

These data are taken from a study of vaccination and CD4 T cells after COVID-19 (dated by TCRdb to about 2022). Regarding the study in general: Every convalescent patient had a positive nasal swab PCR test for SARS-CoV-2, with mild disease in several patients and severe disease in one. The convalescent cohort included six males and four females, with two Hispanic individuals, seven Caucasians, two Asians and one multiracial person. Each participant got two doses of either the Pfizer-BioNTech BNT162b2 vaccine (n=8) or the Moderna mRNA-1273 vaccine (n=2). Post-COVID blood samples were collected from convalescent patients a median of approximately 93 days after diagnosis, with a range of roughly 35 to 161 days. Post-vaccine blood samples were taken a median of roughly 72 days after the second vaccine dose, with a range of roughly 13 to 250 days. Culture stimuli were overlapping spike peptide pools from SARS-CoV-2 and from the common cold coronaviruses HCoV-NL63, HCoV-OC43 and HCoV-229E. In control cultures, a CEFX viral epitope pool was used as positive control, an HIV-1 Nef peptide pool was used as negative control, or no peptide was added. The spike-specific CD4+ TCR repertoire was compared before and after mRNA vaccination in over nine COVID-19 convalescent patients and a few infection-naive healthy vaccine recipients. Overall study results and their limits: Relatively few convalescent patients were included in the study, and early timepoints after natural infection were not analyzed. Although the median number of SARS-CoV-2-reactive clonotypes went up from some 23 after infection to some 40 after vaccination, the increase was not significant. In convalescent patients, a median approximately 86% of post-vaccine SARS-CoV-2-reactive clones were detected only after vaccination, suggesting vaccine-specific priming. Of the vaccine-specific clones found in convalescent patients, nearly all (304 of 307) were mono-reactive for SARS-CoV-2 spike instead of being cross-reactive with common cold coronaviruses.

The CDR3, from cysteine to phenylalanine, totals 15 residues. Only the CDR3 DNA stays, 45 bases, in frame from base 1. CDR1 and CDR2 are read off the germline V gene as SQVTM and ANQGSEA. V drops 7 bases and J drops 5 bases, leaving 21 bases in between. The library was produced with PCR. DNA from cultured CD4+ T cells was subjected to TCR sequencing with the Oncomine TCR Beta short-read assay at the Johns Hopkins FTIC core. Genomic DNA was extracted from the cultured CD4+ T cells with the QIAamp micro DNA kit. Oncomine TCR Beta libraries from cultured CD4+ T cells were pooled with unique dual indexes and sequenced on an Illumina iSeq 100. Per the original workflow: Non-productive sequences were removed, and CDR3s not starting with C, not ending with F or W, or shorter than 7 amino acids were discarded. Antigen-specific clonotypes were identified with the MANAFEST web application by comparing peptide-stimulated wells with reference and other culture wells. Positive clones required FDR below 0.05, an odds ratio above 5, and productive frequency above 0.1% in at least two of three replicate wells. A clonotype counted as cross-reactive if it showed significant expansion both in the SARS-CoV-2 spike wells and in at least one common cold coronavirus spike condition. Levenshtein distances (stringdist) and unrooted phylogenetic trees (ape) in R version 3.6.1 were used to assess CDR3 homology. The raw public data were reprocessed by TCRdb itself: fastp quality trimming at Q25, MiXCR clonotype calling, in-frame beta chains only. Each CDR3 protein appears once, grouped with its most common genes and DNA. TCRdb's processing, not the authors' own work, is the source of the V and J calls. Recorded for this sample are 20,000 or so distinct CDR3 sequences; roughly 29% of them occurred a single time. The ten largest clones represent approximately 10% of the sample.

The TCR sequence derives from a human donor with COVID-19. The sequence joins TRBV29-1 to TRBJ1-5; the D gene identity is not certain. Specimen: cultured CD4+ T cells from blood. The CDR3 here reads CSGAPPILSDQPQHF. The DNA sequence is TGCAGCGGTGCACCTCCGATCTTATCGGATCAGCCCCAGCATTTT.